This T cell receptor (beta chain) was documented in a study of blood T cell repertoires in COVID-19. Study-level information: COVID-19 samples collected from the United States, Italy and Spain covered acute and convalescent phases. The cDNA or gDNA used as material had been derived from T cells, B-cell-depleted T cells, or PBMCs.

As originally analysed: Researchers report that nucleated cell counts were estimated from reference gene primer amplification. Generated by immunoSEQ multiplex PCR, the TCRdb table keeps only in-frame clones and is missing some. That table gives V, J and clone size, and the DNA gave D and trimming. The sample yields 70,000 to 85,000 clones, about 88% seen once. Germline lookup yields CDR1 MNHEY and CDR2 SVGAGI. V lost 3 bases and J lost 1; bases outside the gene matches: 4. The CDR3 contains 16 residues. The V gene is TRBV6-5, the J gene TRBJ2-3; TRBD1 agrees at 10 bases. The TCR sequence derives from a man in his 70s with active or convalescent COVID-19. The sequenced material came from peripheral blood. The CDR3: CASSYRQGAGTDTQYF. CDR3 nucleotide sequence: TGTGCCAGCAGTTATCGACAGGGGGCGGGCACAGATACGCAGTATTTT.